The 31 T cell receptor beta chains listed next were all sequenced from one sample in a study of cytomegalovirus exposure and HLA in healthy donors. In the PCR, 60 Vbeta and 13 Jbeta primers were used. Assay: immunoSEQ multiplex PCR; the TCRdb copy retains only in-frame clones and omits some. This sample has 150,000 to 200,000 clones, with more than 65% found just once. Input material: PBMCs. The receptors stem from a girl under 18 in good health and CMV-seropositive.

The chain has TRBV18 and TRBJ1-3; D is ambiguous. This CDR3 contains 17 residues. V was pared by 0 bases and J by 3 bases, with 15 bases between. CDR1 KGHSH and CDR2 LQKENI come from the germline V gene. The CDR3 bases are TGTGCCAGCTCACCACCGTTACTGGGCCTAATTGGAAACACCATATATTTT. Translated: CASSPPLLGLIGNTIYF.

The rearrangement links TRBV28 to TRBJ1-5, with 9 positions matching TRBD1. V lost 6 bases and J lost 4; bases outside the gene matches: 7. This CDR3 contains 15 residues. Looked up from germline, CDR1 is MDHEN and CDR2 is SYDVKM. CDR3 nucleotides: TGTGCCAGCAGAATCGGGGACAGGGAGAATCAGCCCCAGCATTTT. Its translation is CASRIGDRENQPQHF.

The V and J genes are TRBV4-2 and TRBJ2-7; TRBD1 matches 8 bases. This CDR3 is 14 amino acids long. Trimming cost V 2 bases and J 4 bases; bases outside gene matches: 4. CDR1 LGHNA and CDR2 YNFKEQ come from the germline V gene. The CDR3 DNA follows: TGTGCCAGCAGCCAACAACAGGGGGAGTACGAGCAGTACTTC. This sequence encodes CASSQQQGEYEQYF.

This chain links TRBV30 with TRBJ2-7; D is perhaps TRBD2 (6 bases). The V gene's germline CDR1 is GTSNPN and CDR2 SVGIG (reference sequence). This CDR3 spans 12 amino acids. The V and J ends lost 1 base and 6 bases respectively, with 10 bases between them. CDR3 DNA sequence: TGTGCCTGGAGTGGGCAGGGAGGCGAGCAGTACTTC. This gives the protein CAWSGQGGEQYF.

This sequence joins TRBV7-7 and TRBJ2-5; weak D call: TRBD2 (5 bases). Germline values: CDR1 SSHAT, CDR2 FNYEAQ (reference sequence). The germline V and J ends were trimmed by 4 bases and 9 bases, with 30 bases remaining between them. The CDR3 loop spans 18 amino acids. CDR3 in amino acids: CASSSRRRGPPEKEAQYF. DNA of the CDR3: TGTGCCAGCAGCTCCCGCCGTCGCGGGCCCCCTGAAAAGGAGGCCCAGTACTTC.

This chain joins TRBV9 and TRBJ2-5; a possible D gene is TRBD2 (7 bases). The V gene's germline CDR1 is SGDLS and CDR2 YYNGEE. V was shortened by 2 bases and J by 3 bases, with 17 bases between the two germline ends. CDR3 length equals 16 residues. CDR3 loop: CASSVGVGGREETQYF. DNA of the CDR3: TGTGCCAGCAGCGTTGGTGTCGGGGGGCGGGAAGAGACCCAGTACTTC.

The chain uses TRBV9 and TRBJ1-3; D not certain. V was shortened by 1 base and J by 0 bases, with 8 bases between the two germline ends. The germline V gene encodes CDR1 SGDLS and CDR2 YYNGEE. The CDR3 is 15 amino acids. In DNA, the CDR3 is TGTGCCAGCAGCGTAAGCCCTAGCTCTGGAAACACCATATATTTT. It codes for CASSVSPSSGNTIYF.

The rearrangement joins TRBV13 to TRBJ2-3; 9 bases match TRBD2. The CDR3 runs 16 residues. V lost 4 bases to trimming and J lost 5 bases; unmatched junction nucleotides: 10. The germline CDR1 and CDR2 sequences are PRHDT and FYEKMQ (reference sequence). This CDR3 is CASSSWLAGSGDTQYF. CDR3 in DNA: TGTGCCAGCAGCTCTTGGCTAGCGGGGTCCGGAGATACGCAGTATTTT.

This clone was seen only once. The CDR3 loop is CASSAGDISEKLFF. CDR3 in DNA: TGTGCCAGCAGCGCAGGGGATATAAGTGAAAAACTGTTTTTT. The rearrangement joins TRBV9 to TRBJ1-4; maybe TRBD1 (6 bases). Germline V gives CDR1 SGDLS, CDR2 YYNGEE. V lost 3 bases and J lost 7, with 13 bases in between. There are 14 residues in the CDR3.

V usage is TRBV27 and J usage is TRBJ1-1, with D possibly TRBD1 on 6 matching bases. Trimming took 3 bases from V and 5 from J, leaving 13 bases between them. The CDR3 extends over 14 amino acids. Germline lookup yields CDR1 MNHEY and CDR2 SMNVEV (reference sequence). CDR3 amino acids: CASSFGGAGTEAFF. The CDR3 DNA is TGTGCCAGCAGTTTCGGGGGGGCAGGAACTGAAGCTTTCTTT.

The V call is TRBV30, the J call TRBJ1-2, with a tentative D call TRBD1 (5 bases). The CDR3 runs to 13 residues. V lost 1 base and J lost 4, with 10 bases in between. CDR1 and CDR2 from the germline V gene are GTSNPN and SVGIG (reference sequence). CDR3 amino acids: CAWSGQMAYGYTF. CDR3 sequence (DNA): TGTGCCTGGAGTGGACAGATGGCCTATGGCTACACCTTC.

This clone was found a few times. The chain combines TRBV13 with TRBJ1-3, with D uncertain. Trimming took 3 bases from V and 0 from J, leaving 12 bases between them. CDR1 is PRHDT and CDR2 is FYEKMQ in the germline V gene (reference sequence). The CDR3 extends over 16 amino acids. For the CDR3, the DNA is TGTGCCAGCAGCTTTGGCACTATCGTCTCTGGAAACACCATATATTTT. Protein product: CASSFGTIVSGNTIYF.

The V gene is TRBV5-6, the J gene TRBJ1-2, with a possible D match to TRBD1 (6 bases). The CDR3 runs to 14 residues. V shed 3 bases and J shed 2 bases, with 11 bases lying between them. Germline loops: CDR1 SGHDT, CDR2 YYEEEE. CDR3 sequence (DNA): TGTGCCAGCAGCTGGGAACAGGGAAACTATGGCTACACCTTC. Translation: CASSWEQGNYGYTF.

The V call is TRBV4-3, the J call TRBJ2-4; 7 nucleotides line up with TRBD2. The CDR3 extends over 17 amino acids. V lost 1 base to trimming and J lost 7 bases; unmatched junction nucleotides: 13. The germline gives CDR1 LGHNA, CDR2 YSLEER. The chain's CDR3 is CASSQGERGGFNNIQYF. The CDR3 nucleotides are TGCGCCAGCAGCCAAGGCGAGCGGGGTGGTTTTAATAACATTCAGTACTTC.

The rearrangement links TRBV6-1 to TRBJ1-2; D ambiguous. V lost 2 bases and J 4 bases, leaving 5 bases between the germline ends. CDR3 size: 12 residues. Germline V lookup: CDR1 MNHNS, CDR2 SASEGT. For the CDR3, the DNA is TGTGCCAGCAGTGAAACGGGCTATGGCTACACCTTC. Protein: CASSETGYGYTF.

The chain has TRBV11-2 and TRBJ2-1; 12 bases align to TRBD2. The germline CDR1 and CDR2 sequences are SGHAT and FQNNGV. J was trimmed by 5 bases and V by 5 bases; bases with no gene match: 7. This CDR3 has 16 residues. CDR3 amino acids: CASSPIPSGGDNEQFF. CDR3 bases: TGTGCCAGCAGCCCCATCCCTAGCGGGGGGGACAATGAGCAGTTCTTC. The full variable domain, in which reference TRBV11-2 and TRBJ2-1 provide the parts outside the CDR3, is EAGVAQSPRYKIIEKRQSVAFWCNPISGHATLYWYQQILGQGPKLLIQFQNNGVVDDSQLPKDRFSAERLKGVDSTLKIQPAKLEDSAVYLCASSPIPSGGDNEQFFGPGTRLTVL.

Only a few counts were recorded for this clone. V usage is TRBV19 and J usage is TRBJ1-5; a weak D match, TRBD1 (6 bases). V lost 5 bases, J lost 3 bases, and 14 bases lay in between. CDR1 LNHDA and CDR2 SQIVND come from the germline V gene (reference sequence). The CDR3 loop spans 15 amino acids. The CDR3 sequence is CASSFLDRLNQPQHF. The CDR3 DNA is TGTGCCAGTAGTTTCCTGGACAGACTCAATCAGCCCCAGCATTTT.

The chain employs TRBV10-3 and TRBJ1-2; TRBD1 matches at 8 bases. The V segment lost 3 bases and the J segment 6 bases; nucleotides outside the gene matches: 6. CDR1 and CDR2 from the germline V gene are ENHRY and SYGVKD. This CDR3 has 14 residues. Written as DNA, the CDR3 is TGTGCCATCAGTGACGGGACAGGCAGGGATGGCTACACCTTC. Translating gives CAISDGTGRDGYTF.

The V and J genes are TRBV11-2 and TRBJ1-6; D unresolved. Per the germline V gene, CDR1 is SGHAT and CDR2 is FQNNGV. V shed 1 base and J shed 6 bases, with 7 bases lying between them. The CDR3 runs 14 residues. CDR3 amino acids: CASSLGALNSPLHF. CDR3 in DNA: TGTGCCAGCAGCTTAGGTGCGCTTAATTCACCCCTCCACTTT.

The rearrangement uses TRBV2 and TRBJ2-1; D might be TRBD1 (6 bases). This CDR3 has 15 residues. The germline V and J ends were trimmed by 6 bases and 5 bases, with 17 bases remaining between them. Germline V lookup: CDR1 SNHLY, CDR2 FYNNEI. DNA for the CDR3: TGTGCCAGCAGGGTAACAGGGTATCGCAACAATGAGCAGTTCTTC. As protein: CASRVTGYRNNEQFF.

This clone was detected a few times. The J gene is TRBJ2-5, the V gene TRBV4-2; D gene ambiguous. CDR1 and CDR2 (germline): LGHNA, YNFKEQ. V was clipped by 4 bases and J by 1 base, with 7 bases between them. The CDR3 is 13 residues long. The DNA for the CDR3 is TGTGCCAGCAGCCCGAGGAGCCAAGAGACCCAGTACTTC. This encodes CASSPRSQETQYF.

The V call is TRBV6-1, the J call TRBJ2-7, with a tentative D call TRBD2 (5 bases). Germline assignment: CDR1 MNHNS and CDR2 SASEGT. This CDR3 has 17 amino acids. The V end lost 1 base, the J end lost 7 bases, and 23 bases lay between the germline ends. CDR3 DNA: TGTGCCAGCAGTGAAGGGTCTACAGCTCCCAGGAGAGGGGAGCAGTACTTC. Residues: CASSEGSTAPRRGEQYF.

V gene TRBV1 combines with J gene TRBJ2-7; the table calls TRBD2, which could not be checked here. TRBV1 is given as a pseudogene. This CDR3 contains 19 residues. The DNA of the CDR3 is TGCACCAGCAGCCAACCCTCCCGGGAGAACAGGAGGATTCGGTACGAGCAGTACTTC. It translates to CTSSQPSRENRRIRYEQYF.

The chain recombines TRBV4-3 with TRBJ2-7; 7 bases map to TRBD1. J lost 3 bases, V lost 0 bases, and 8 bases had no gene match. CDR1 LGHNA and CDR2 YSLEER come from the germline V gene. The CDR3 extends over 16 amino acids. The CDR3, as DNA: TGCGCCAGCAGCCAAGATCGGTGGGCAGGGGGCTACGAGCAGTACTTC. Amino acids: CASSQDRWAGGYEQYF.

V usage is TRBV4-3 and J usage is TRBJ2-7, with 12 positions matching TRBD2. CDR3 size: 16 residues. Germline V lookup: CDR1 LGHNA, CDR2 YSLEER. V lost 4 bases and J lost 1; bases outside the gene matches: 5. The CDR3 loop reads CASSRGLAGPSYEQYF. In DNA, the CDR3 is TGCGCCAGCAGCCGTGGACTAGCGGGGCCTTCCTACGAGCAGTACTTC.

V is TRBV18 and J is TRBJ2-3; D is unresolved. V was clipped by 3 bases and J by 0 bases, with 10 bases between them. The germline V gene has CDR1 KGHSH and CDR2 LQKENI. The CDR3 consists of 15 residues. The CDR3 loop reads CASSPGPPSTDTQYF. CDR3 bases: TGTGCCAGCTCACCTGGCCCTCCTAGCACAGATACGCAGTATTTT.

The rearrangement joins TRBV4-1 to TRBJ1-3; D ambiguous. Germline loops: CDR1 MGHRA, CDR2 YSYEKL. V gave up 0 bases and J gave up 2 bases, with 8 bases separating them. The CDR3 spans 15 residues. The CDR3 bases are TGCGCCAGCAGCCAAGATAACAGCCCTGGAAACACCATATATTTT. It specifies CASSQDNSPGNTIYF.

This clone was found once. This sequence joins TRBV4-1 and TRBJ1-5, with 9 bases matching TRBD1. The CDR3 has 15 amino acids. Germline CDR1 reads MGHRA; CDR2 reads YSYEKL. V dropped 3 bases and J dropped 4; count of bases not matched to a gene: 4. CDR3 in DNA: TGCGCCAGCAGCCAGGGACAGGGCATTAATCAGCCCCAGCATTTT. Encoded protein: CASSQGQGINQPQHF.

This chain uses TRBV19 with TRBJ2-4, with a possible D match to TRBD1 (6 bases). Germline CDR1 is LNHDA and CDR2 is SQIVND (reference sequence). Trimming shortened V by 7 bases and J by 0 bases, and 13 bases separated the two germline ends. The CDR3 loop spans 15 amino acids. In DNA, the CDR3 is TGTGCCAGTACAGGACAGAACTTAGCCAAAAACATTCAGTACTTC. This translates into CASTGQNLAKNIQYF.

The genes are TRBV2 and TRBJ1-2; weak D call: TRBD1 (6 bases). Per the germline V gene, CDR1 is SNHLY and CDR2 is FYNNEI. This CDR3 contains 14 residues. Trimming took off 10 bases at V and 3 bases at J, with 18 bases between the two ends. The CDR3 region is CATPNPDSYYGYTF. Here the CDR3 DNA reads TGTGCCACTCCCAACCCGGACAGTTACTATGGCTACACCTTC. Full variable domain (remainder filled in from reference TRBV2 and TRBJ1-2): EPEVTQTPSHQVTQMGQEVILRCVPISNHLYFYWYRQILGQKVEFLVSFYNNEISEKSEIFDDQFSVERPDGSNFTLKIRSTKLEDSAMYFCATPNPDSYYGYTFGSGTRLTVV.

J is TRBJ2-5 and V is TRBV9, with 8 bases fitting TRBD1. Unmatched junction bases numbered 5, after V lost 2 bases and J lost 5 bases. Germline V CDR1 and CDR2: SGDLS, YYNGEE. CDR3 length equals 14 residues. The CDR3: CASSVWAGGETQYF. CDR3 nucleotides: TGTGCCAGCAGCGTTTGGGCAGGGGGCGAGACCCAGTACTTC.